This T cell receptor (beta chain) is from a study of immune evolution from preneoplasia to lung adenocarcinoma. Here immunoSEQ multiplex PCR was the method, and the copy in TCRdb shows in-frame clones only, minus some. Here the sample spans approximately 6,000 clones, 78% being singletons. The CDR3 covers 14 residues. Germline V gene lookup returns CDR1 LNHDA and CDR2 SQIVND (reference sequence). V shed 3 bases and J shed 3 bases, with 12 bases lying between them. This clone was seen a handful of times. The sequence came from a donor aged 70 or older with lung adenocarcinoma. The sample consisted of FFPE lung adenocarcinoma in situ tissue. This chain joins TRBV19 and TRBJ2-7; D may be TRBD2 (5 bases). The CDR3: CASSMTGNYYEQYF. The CDR3 DNA reads as TGTGCCAGTAGTATGACGGGGAATTACTACGAGCAGTACTTC. Variable domain in full (rest from reference TRBV19 and TRBJ2-7): DGGITQSPKYLFRKEGQNVTLSCEQNLNHDAMYWYRQDPGQGLRLIYYSQIVNDFQKGDIAEGYSVSREKKESFPLTVTSAQKNPTAFYLCASSMTGNYYEQYFGPGTRLTVT.